The clone carrying this TCR beta chain was recorded at least ten times. TCRdb called the RACE reads again in MiXCR, with one record for every CDR3 protein. The data contain about 69,000 distinct CDR3 sequences, about a tenth of them singletons. This sample is part of a study of human T cells and chemical hapten exposure. As to time point: patch test 2, 6 weeks after DPC sensitization. This sample's treatment: therapeutic diphenylcyclopropenone sensitization with weekly scalp DPC. V lost 6 bases to trimming and J lost 0 bases, with 8 bases between them. CDR1 and CDR2 (germline): SQVTM, ANQGSEA. This CDR3 has 12 residues.

The rearrangement links TRBV29-1 to TRBJ1-1; D remains ambiguous. Sequencing was performed on whole blood, taken in connection with sensitization to the hapten diphenylcyclopropenone (DPC). The TCR sequence derives from a woman aged 45-59 years with alopecia areata. Some clones in this sample may be carry-over from other donors' samples. Here the CDR3 reads CSVQPLNTEAFF. In nucleotides, the CDR3 is TGCAGCGTACAGCCACTGAACACTGAAGCTTTCTTT.